This T cell receptor (beta chain) was captured in a study of T-cell memory formation after mild COVID-19. The CDR3 contains 14 residues. Germline lookup yields CDR1 SGHRS and CDR2 YFSETQ. The V segment lost 3 bases and the J segment 3 bases; nucleotides outside the gene matches: 4. TCRdb analysed the 5' RACE reads with MiXCR anew, one entry per CDR3 protein. In the table there are about 190,000 distinct CDR3 sequences, around 19% of which are singletons. Input material: PBMCs or a T cell subset sorted from them (not recorded which). The rearrangement uses TRBV5-1 and TRBJ1-2; 8 bases are shared with TRBD1. The sequence came from an adult woman who had mild COVID-19 (a few samples of this study predate the infection). Cell type and time point are not known. CDR3 sequence: CASSSQGVDYGYTF. In DNA form, the CDR3 reads TGCGCCAGCAGCTCACAGGGGGTGGACTATGGCTACACCTTC.